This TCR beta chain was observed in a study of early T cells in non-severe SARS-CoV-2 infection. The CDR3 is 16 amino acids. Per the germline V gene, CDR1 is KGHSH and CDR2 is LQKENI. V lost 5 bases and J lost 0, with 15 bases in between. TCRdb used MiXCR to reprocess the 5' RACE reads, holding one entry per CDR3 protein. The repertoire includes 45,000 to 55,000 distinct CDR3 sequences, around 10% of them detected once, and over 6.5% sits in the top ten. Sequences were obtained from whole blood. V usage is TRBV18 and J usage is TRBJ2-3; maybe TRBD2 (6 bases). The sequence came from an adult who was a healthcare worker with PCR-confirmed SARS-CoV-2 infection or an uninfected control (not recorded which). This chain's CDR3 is CASSTRGSGSTDTQYF. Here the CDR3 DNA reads TGTGCCAGCTCAACCCGGGGAAGCGGGAGCACAGATACGCAGTATTTT.